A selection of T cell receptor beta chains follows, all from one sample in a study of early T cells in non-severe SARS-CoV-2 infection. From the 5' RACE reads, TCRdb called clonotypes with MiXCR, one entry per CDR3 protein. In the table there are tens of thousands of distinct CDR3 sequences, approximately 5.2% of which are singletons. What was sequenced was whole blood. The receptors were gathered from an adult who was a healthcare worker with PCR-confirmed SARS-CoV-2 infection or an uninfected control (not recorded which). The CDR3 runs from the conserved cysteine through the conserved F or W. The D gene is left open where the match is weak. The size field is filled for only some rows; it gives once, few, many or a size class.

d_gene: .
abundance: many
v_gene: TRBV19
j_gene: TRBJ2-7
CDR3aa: CASSIDAGPRNEQYF
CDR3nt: TGTGCCAGTAGTATAGACGCGGGACCAAGAAACGAGCAGTACTTC

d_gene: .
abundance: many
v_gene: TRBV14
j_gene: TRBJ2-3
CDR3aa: CASSLIDTQYF
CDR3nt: TGTGCCAGCAGCCTCATTGATACGCAGTATTTT

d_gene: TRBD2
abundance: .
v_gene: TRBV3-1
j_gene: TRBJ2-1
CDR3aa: CASSPSLLREVLYNEQFF
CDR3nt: TGTGCCAGCAGCCCCTCTTTGTTGCGGGAGGTCCTCTACAATGAGCAGTTCTTC

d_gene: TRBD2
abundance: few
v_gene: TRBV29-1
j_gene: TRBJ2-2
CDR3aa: CSAGLAGGSNTGELFF
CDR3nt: TGCAGCGCCGGACTAGCGGGAGGCTCGAACACCGGGGAGCTGTTTTTT

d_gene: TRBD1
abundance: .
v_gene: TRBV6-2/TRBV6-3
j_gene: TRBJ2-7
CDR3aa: CASEGASYEQYF
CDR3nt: TGTGCCAGCGAGGGGGCCTCCTACGAGCAGTACTTC

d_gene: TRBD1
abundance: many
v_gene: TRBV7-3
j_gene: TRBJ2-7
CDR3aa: CASSSGTGLHYEQYF
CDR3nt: TGTGCCAGCAGTTCCGGGACAGGGCTACACTACGAGCAGTACTTC

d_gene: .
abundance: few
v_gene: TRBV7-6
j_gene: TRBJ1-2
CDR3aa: CASSPLAVGGYTF
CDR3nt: TGTGCCAGCAGCCCCCTCGCCGTTGGTGGCTACACCTTC

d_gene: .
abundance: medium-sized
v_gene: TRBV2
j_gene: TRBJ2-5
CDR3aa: CASIRSETQYF
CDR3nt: TGTGCCAGCATCAGGTCGGAGACCCAGTACTTC

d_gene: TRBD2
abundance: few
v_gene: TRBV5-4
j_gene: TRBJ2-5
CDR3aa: CASSSGLANEETQYF
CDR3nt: TGTGCCAGCAGCTCCGGACTAGCGAACGAGGAGACCCAGTACTTC

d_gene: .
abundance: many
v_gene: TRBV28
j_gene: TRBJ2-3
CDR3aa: CASTFREWGRRTDTQYF
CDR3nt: TGTGCCAGCACCTTCCGGGAATGGGGGAGACGGACAGATACGCAGTATTTT

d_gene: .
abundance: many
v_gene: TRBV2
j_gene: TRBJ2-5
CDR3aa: CASTLGETQYF
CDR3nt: TGTGCCAGCACTCTGGGAGAGACCCAGTACTTC

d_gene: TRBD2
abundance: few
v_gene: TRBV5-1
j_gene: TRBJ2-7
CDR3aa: CASSLGTSGLSGYEQYF
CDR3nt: TGCGCCAGCAGCTTGGGGACTAGCGGGCTCTCGGGGTACGAGCAGTACTTC